The following is a T cell receptor (beta chain) sequence with its context. Clones were sequenced by immunoSEQ multiplex PCR, and TCRdb holds only the in-frame ones, with some missing. Among roughly 56,000 clones listed, over 75% were seen once. Germline CDR1 MNHNS, CDR2 SASEGT. The CDR3 consists of 18 residues. V was trimmed by 0 bases and J by 0 bases, leaving 12 bases between them. The data belong to a study of technical replicates of blood from a few donors. The V gene is TRBV6-1, the J gene TRBJ2-6; D is unclear. This TCR was sampled from a human donor in good health. Some clones in this sample may be carry-over from other donors' samples. Sequencing used PBMCs. CDR3 in DNA: TGTGCCAGCAGTGAAGCCCACCAAGTCTACTCTGGGGCCAACGTCCTGACTTTC. Encoded protein: CASSEAHQVYSGANVLTF.